A single T cell receptor beta chain is shown here with its context. J gave up 6 bases and V 1 base, and 7 bases lay outside the gene matches. Germline CDR1 is SGHKS and CDR2 is YYEKEE (reference sequence). The CDR3 spans 16 residues. This sample was taken from a study of OX40 agonist ivuxolimab in advanced cancers. Repertoires were generated with immunoSEQ multiplex PCR, while TCRdb's copy carries only in-frame clones and drops some. Seen here are 65,000 or so clones, approximately 80% observed once, and the top ten hold 2% to 3%. The genes are TRBV5-5 and TRBJ2-7; 13 bases are shared with TRBD2. The sequencing here drew on CD4+ or CD8+ T cells sorted from blood, taken in a trial of the OX40 agonist ivuxolimab. The sequence derives from an adult with an advanced solid tumor such as melanoma, head and neck, liver or kidney cancer. CDR3 region: CASSLKTSGRQGEQYF. As DNA, the CDR3 is TGTGCCAGCAGCTTGAAGACTAGCGGGAGGCAGGGCGAGCAGTACTTC.